This T cell receptor (beta chain) was captured by sequencing in a study of shared T cell receptors in the human thymus. Per the germline V gene, CDR1 is MDHEN and CDR2 is SYDVKM. The V end lost 2 bases, the J end lost 5 bases, and 18 bases lay between the germline ends. The CDR3 sequence is 16 residues long. Data came from immunoSEQ multiplex PCR; TCRdb stores just in-frame clones and leaves some out. The top ten hold more than 0.009% of the sample, which has 600,000 or so clones, roughly 86% seen once. A further study also used this sample, focusing on human thymus T cells. That paper adds: Among the donors, all were healthy Finnish infants having corrective surgery for congenital heart defects. During corrective heart surgery, resections were taken, and the thymus tissue came from them. Thymic as well as blood repertoires seemed to favor certain V and J genes unevenly.

Sequencing was done on a sample of thymocytes. The receptor was derived from a boy less than two years old with a congenital heart defect. The rearrangement uses TRBV28 and TRBJ1-1; TRBD1 might be the D (5 bases). CDR3 sequence: CASSLSLFSGGTEAFF. DNA of the CDR3: TGTGCCAGCAGTTTAAGTTTATTTTCGGGGGGGACTGAAGCTTTCTTT.